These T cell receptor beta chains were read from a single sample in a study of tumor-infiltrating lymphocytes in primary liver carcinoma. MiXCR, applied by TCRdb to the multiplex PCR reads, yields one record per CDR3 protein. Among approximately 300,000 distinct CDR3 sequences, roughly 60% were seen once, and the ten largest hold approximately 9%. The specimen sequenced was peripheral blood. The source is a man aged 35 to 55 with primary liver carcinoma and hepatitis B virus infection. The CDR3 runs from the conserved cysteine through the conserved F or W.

cdr3_aa: CATTPRGTGRQETQYF
j_call: TRBJ2-5
v_call: TRBV28

cdr3_aa: CASGLSETQYF
j_call: TRBJ2-5
v_call: TRBV11-2

cdr3_aa: CASNIELAEETQYF
j_call: TRBJ2-5
v_call: TRBV11-2

cdr3_aa: CASSMTTSGHNEQFF
j_call: TRBJ2-1
v_call: TRBV19

cdr3_aa: CAWSVQGLGYEQCF
j_call: TRBJ2-7
v_call: TRBV30

cdr3_aa: CASTGQGYQPQHF
j_call: TRBJ1-5
v_call: TRBV28

cdr3_aa: CTSSSGTGGQNTGELFF
j_call: TRBJ2-2
v_call: TRBV5-1

cdr3_aa: CAGSLLGAGGANTEAFF
j_call: TRBJ1-1
v_call: TRBV11-2

cdr3_aa: CASSQDFMVGGDTQYF
j_call: TRBJ2-3
v_call: TRBV4-2

cdr3_aa: CASSDLAGGGDEQFF
j_call: TRBJ2-1
v_call: TRBV5-1

cdr3_aa: CASSHPKRGAHDFNEQFF
j_call: TRBJ2-1
v_call: TRBV4-1

cdr3_aa: CASSLGLAGAGDTQFF
j_call: TRBJ2-3
v_call: TRBV11-1

cdr3_aa: CASSLEQGMTYEQYF
j_call: TRBJ2-7
v_call: TRBV11-2

cdr3_aa: CASSSLHSMVTEALF
j_call: TRBJ1-1
v_call: TRBV6-5

cdr3_aa: CASSGYRRPDTQYF
j_call: TRBJ2-3
v_call: TRBV6-1

cdr3_aa: CASSRTSGAPDTQYF
j_call: TRBJ2-3
v_call: TRBV14

cdr3_aa: CASSLAGRTGELFF
j_call: TRBJ2-2
v_call: TRBV5-4

cdr3_aa: CASRNSGDQPQHF
j_call: TRBJ1-5
v_call: TRBV28

cdr3_aa: CASSGRLAASTDTQYF
j_call: TRBJ2-3
v_call: TRBV7-9

cdr3_aa: CASKLAGGSYEQYF
j_call: TRBJ2-7
v_call: TRBV12-3/TRBV12-4